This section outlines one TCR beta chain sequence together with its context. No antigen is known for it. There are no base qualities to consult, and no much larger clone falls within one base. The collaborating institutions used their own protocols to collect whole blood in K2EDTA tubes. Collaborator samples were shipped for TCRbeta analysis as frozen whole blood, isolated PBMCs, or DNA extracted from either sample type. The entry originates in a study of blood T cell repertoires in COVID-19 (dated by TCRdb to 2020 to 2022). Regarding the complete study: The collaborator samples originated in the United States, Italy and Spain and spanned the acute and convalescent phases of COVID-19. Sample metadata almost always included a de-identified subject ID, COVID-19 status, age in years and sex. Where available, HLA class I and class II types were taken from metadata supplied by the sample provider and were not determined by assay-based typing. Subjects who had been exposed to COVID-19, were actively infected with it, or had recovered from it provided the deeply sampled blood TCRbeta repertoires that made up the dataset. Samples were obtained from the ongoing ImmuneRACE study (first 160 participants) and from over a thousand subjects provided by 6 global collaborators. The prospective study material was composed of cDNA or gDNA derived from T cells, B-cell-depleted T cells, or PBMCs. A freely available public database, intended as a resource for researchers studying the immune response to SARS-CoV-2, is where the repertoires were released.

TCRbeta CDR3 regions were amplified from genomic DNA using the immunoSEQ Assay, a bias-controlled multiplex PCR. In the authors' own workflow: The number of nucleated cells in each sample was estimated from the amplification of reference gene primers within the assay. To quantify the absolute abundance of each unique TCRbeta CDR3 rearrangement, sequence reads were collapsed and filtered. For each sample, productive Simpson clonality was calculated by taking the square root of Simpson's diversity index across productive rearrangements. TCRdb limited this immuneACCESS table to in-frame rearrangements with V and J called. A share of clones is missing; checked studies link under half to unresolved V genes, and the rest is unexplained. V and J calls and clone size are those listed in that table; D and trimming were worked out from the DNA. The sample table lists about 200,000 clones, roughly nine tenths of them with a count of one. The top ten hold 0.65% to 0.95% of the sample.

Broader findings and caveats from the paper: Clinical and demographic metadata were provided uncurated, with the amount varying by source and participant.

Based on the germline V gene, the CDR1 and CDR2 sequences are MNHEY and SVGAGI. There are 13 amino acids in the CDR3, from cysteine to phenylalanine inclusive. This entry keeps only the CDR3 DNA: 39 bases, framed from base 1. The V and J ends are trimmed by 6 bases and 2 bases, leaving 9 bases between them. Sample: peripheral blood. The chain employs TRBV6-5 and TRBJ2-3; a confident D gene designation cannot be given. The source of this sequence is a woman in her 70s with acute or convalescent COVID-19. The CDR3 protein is CASRQRSTDTQYF. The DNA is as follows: TGTGCCAGCAGACAAAGATCCACAGATACGCAGTATTTT.